This is a list of T cell receptor beta chains from one sample in a study of identical twins. A single record per CDR3 protein comes from TCRdb applying MiXCR to the 5' RACE reads. Of hundreds of thousands of distinct CDR3 sequences listed, 6% to 8.5% were seen once; the top ten hold under 6.5%. These sequences were also reported in another study, on yellow fever vaccine responses in identical twins.

The sample comprised CD8+ T cells sorted from blood. Receptors were obtained from a woman between 18 and 30 years old in good health. CDR3s include the opening cysteine and the closing phenylalanine or tryptophan. The D gene is left open where the match is weak. Clone size appears in some rows only: once, few, many, or a class for an expanded clone.

>TRBV13|TRBD2|.|TRBJ2-1
TGTGCCACCCGCCGAGATATAGCGGGGAATGAGCAGTTCTTC
CATRRDIAGNEQFF
>TRBV2|.|few|TRBJ2-2
TGTGCCAGCAGTGAATTCTTGGGGAACACCGGGGAGCTGTTTTTT
CASSEFLGNTGELFF
>TRBV6-1|.|.|TRBJ2-5
TGTGCCAGCACAGGTTACAACCAAGAGACCCAGTACTTC
CASTGYNQETQYF
>TRBV9|TRBD1|many|TRBJ2-1
TGTGCCAGCAGCGTAGTCCAGGGGGCTTTACATGAGCAGTTCTTC
CASSVVQGALHEQFF
>TRBV10-3|.|few|TRBJ2-7
TGTGCCATCAGTGAGCTCGGGCAGTCCTCCGTTATGGAGCAGTACTTC
CAISELGQSSVMEQYF
>TRBV10-3|TRBD1|.|TRBJ2-1
TGTGCCACCGAATCGGGACAGGGGAACAATGAGCAGTTCTTC
CATESGQGNNEQFF
>TRBV20-1|TRBD2|many|TRBJ2-1
TGCAGTGCTAGAGAGGAGGGACTAGCGGTACCCGAAACCTACAATGAGCAGTTCTTC
CSAREEGLAVPETYNEQFF
>TRBV7-8|.|few|TRBJ2-3
TGTGCCAGCAGCCCCTACGGGACTCCCCGGGATACGCAGTATTTT
CASSPYGTPRDTQYF
>TRBV12-3/TRBV12-4|.|many|TRBJ2-3
TGTGCCAGCAGCCATCACGTCGATACGCAGTATTTT
CASSHHVDTQYF
>TRBV27|.|few|TRBJ2-4
TGTGCCAGCAGCTTATCGTTGGGGGAAATAGCCAAAAACATTCAGTACTTC
CASSLSLGEIAKNIQYF
>TRBV2|TRBD1|.|TRBJ2-2
TGTGCCAGCAGAAGAGGGGGCGGGACCGGGGAGCTGTTTTTT
CASRRGGGTGELFF
>TRBV28|.|few|TRBJ2-1
TGTGCCAGCAGTACCCGGGAGTTCCCCAATGAGCAGTTCTTC
CASSTREFPNEQFF
>TRBV7-7|TRBD2|.|TRBJ2-1
TGTGTCAGCAGCCTAAGGACTAGCGGGGATGAGCAGTTCTTC
CVSSLRTSGDEQFF
>TRBV21-1|.|many|TRBJ2-5
TGTGCCAGCAGGACTAGCCTAGATGTATTACAAGAGACCCAGTACTTC
CASRTSLDVLQETQYF
>TRBV6-1|.|.|TRBJ2-1
TGTGCCAGCACCAGGGCGTCCTACAATGAGCAGTTCTTC
CASTRASYNEQFF
>TRBV9|TRBD2|many|TRBJ2-1
TGTGCCAGCAGCCCTAAGCTACTAGCGCTGTACAATGAGCAGTTCTTC
CASSPKLLALYNEQFF
>TRBV10-1|TRBD1|once|TRBJ1-5
TGCGCCAGCAGTGAGGGGCAGGGGGGTTCTCAGCCCCAGCATTTT
CASSEGQGGSQPQHF
>TRBV3-1|.|many|TRBJ2-7
TGTGCCAGCAGCCAAGATCAGGGACTGCGAGTACCCTACGAGCAGTACTTC
CASSQDQGLRVPYEQYF
>TRBV23-1|TRBD2|.|TRBJ2-7
TGCGCCGCAGCAACCCTAGCGGGGGACGAGCAGTACTTC
CAAATLAGDEQYF
>TRBV29-1|TRBD2|many|TRBJ2-1
TGCAGCGTTGAAGATCTGACTAGCGGGGCCTACAATGAGCAGTTCTTC
CSVEDLTSGAYNEQFF
>TRBV9|.|many|TRBJ2-2
TGTGCCAGCACCCACACCGGGGAGCTGTTTTTT
CASTHTGELFF
>TRBV10-3|.|.|TRBJ2-7
TGTGCCATCAACGAAGGGGGGCCCAGCTACGAGCAGTACTTC
CAINEGGPSYEQYF
>TRBV27|TRBD2|few|TRBJ2-4
TGTGCCAGCAGTTCCGGGCTAGCGGGAGCCAAAAACATTCAGTACTTC
CASSSGLAGAKNIQYF
>TRBV7-9|.|few|TRBJ1-2
TGTGCCAGCAGCCCGTTCGACGGGAGTTCTTCCTATGGCTACACCTTC
CASSPFDGSSSYGYTF
>TRBV27|.|many|TRBJ2-3
TGTGCCACCCGGGACGACCCTAATACGCAGTATTTT
CATRDDPNTQYF
>TRBV7-8|TRBD2|many|TRBJ2-3
TGTGCCAGCAGCTTCCCAGCTAGCGGCTCGGTCGGCACAGATACGCAGTATTTT
CASSFPASGSVGTDTQYF
>TRBV20-1|TRBD2|many|TRBJ2-1
TGCAGTGCTAGAGGGGGGGCTAGCGGGAGTCTCGATGAGCAGTTCTTC
CSARGGASGSLDEQFF
>TRBV29-1|.|many|TRBJ1-1
TGCAGCGTTCACCGGGGGCAGCAGAACACTGAAGCTTTCTTT
CSVHRGQQNTEAFF
>TRBV16|TRBD2|few|TRBJ2-1
TGTGCCAGCAGCCGACTAGCAGATGAGCAGTTCTTC
CASSRLADEQFF
>TRBV7-9|.|.|TRBJ2-7
TGTGCCACCCCGCTTCGGGGAGAATCCTACGAGCAGTACTTC
CATPLRGESYEQYF
>TRBV4-1|TRBD1|many|TRBJ2-1
TGCGCCAGCAGCCTAACGGACAGGGGATACAATGAGCAGTTCTTC
CASSLTDRGYNEQFF
>TRBV11-2|.|few|TRBJ2-5
TGTGCCAGCAGCTTAGTCGCCGGCTTAAACCAAGAGACCCAGTACTTC
CASSLVAGLNQETQYF
>TRBV6-1|.|few|TRBJ1-1
TGTGCCATACAACAATATAGGGGCGGGACTGAAGCTTTCTTT
CAIQQYRGGTEAFF
>TRBV12-3/TRBV12-4|TRBD1|.|TRBJ1-2
TGTGCCTCTCTGGCCCCAGGGGGATTGCAAGAAGGCTACACCTTC
CASLAPGGLQEGYTF
>TRBV11-3|.|many|TRBJ2-5
TGTGCCAGCAGCAAATCAGAATTCCAAGAGACCCAGTACTTC
CASSKSEFQETQYF